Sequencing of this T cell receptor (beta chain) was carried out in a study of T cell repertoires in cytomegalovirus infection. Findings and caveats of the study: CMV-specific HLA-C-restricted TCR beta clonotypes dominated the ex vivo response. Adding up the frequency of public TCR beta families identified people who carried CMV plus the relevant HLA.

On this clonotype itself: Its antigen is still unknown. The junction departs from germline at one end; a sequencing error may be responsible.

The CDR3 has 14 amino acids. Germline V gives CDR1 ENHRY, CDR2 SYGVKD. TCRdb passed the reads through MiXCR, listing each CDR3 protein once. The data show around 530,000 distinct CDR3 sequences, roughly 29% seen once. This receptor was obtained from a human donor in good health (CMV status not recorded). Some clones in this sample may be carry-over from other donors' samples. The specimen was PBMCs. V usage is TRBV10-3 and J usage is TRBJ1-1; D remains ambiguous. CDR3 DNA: TGTGCCACCATCCCTGCCTTCATGAACACTGAAGCTTTGTTT. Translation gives CATIPAFMNTEALF.